The next 21 T cell receptor beta chains were all read from a single sample in a study of lymphopenia after photon versus proton radiotherapy. TCRdb's table, derived via immunoSEQ multiplex PCR, lists solely in-frame clones and lacks some. The sample gives around 30,000 clones, under 90% of which show up once; about 15% is in the top ten. The material was peripheral blood, obtained from a patient treated with proton-based radiotherapy. These TCRs come from a woman aged 65 to 85 with pancreatic cancer.

The chain recombines TRBV5-1 with TRBJ1-1; D uncertain. Trimming removed 4 bases at V and 8 bases at J, with 18 bases between. In germline, CDR1 is SGHRS, CDR2 YFSETQ. This CDR3 has 14 amino acids. The CDR3 sequence is CASSAERAAREAFF. The CDR3 coding sequence is TGCGCCAGCAGCGCCGAACGGGCCGCCCGGGAAGCTTTCTTT.

The chain has TRBV7-2 and TRBJ2-5; 9 positions match TRBD2. Germline CDR1 SGHTA, CDR2 FQGNSA. The junction had 5 bases not matched to a gene; V was cut back by 1 base and J by 5 bases. This CDR3 has 15 amino acids. The CDR3 region is CASSLVVAGEETQYF. CDR3 coding DNA: TGTGCCAGCAGCTTAGTCGTAGCGGGAGAGGAGACCCAGTACTTC.

CDR3 sequence: CASSQDRVLTDTQYF. The CDR3 DNA follows: TGCGCCAGCAGCCAGGACAGGGTTCTTACAGATACGCAGTATTTT. The chain joins TRBV4-3 to TRBJ2-3; TRBD1 agrees at 8 bases. V lost 3 bases to trimming and J lost 3 bases; unmatched junction nucleotides: 5. Germline CDR1 LGHNA, CDR2 YSLEER. The CDR3 runs to 15 residues.

The V gene is TRBV7-9, the J gene TRBJ1-1, with a possible D match to TRBD1 (6 bases). The CDR3 consists of 16 residues. With 3 bases removed from V and 4 bases from J, the gap between germline ends came to 18 bases. Germline-derived CDR1 and CDR2 are SEHNR and FQNEAQ (reference sequence). The CDR3 loop is CASSFFNDRFGTEAFF. In nucleotides, the CDR3 is TGTGCCAGCAGCTTCTTTAACGACAGGTTCGGCACTGAAGCTTTCTTT.

This clone was seen more than once but under ten times. This chain connects TRBV7-2 to TRBJ2-7, with D perhaps TRBD2 (6 bases). The V gene lost 4 bases and the J gene lost 3 bases, with 13 bases spanning the gap. Germline CDR1 SGHTA, CDR2 FQGNSA. The CDR3 covers 14 residues. DNA for the CDR3: TGTGCCAGCAGCTATACGGCGGGGCTCTACGAGCAGTACTTC. Amino acid sequence: CASSYTAGLYEQYF.

DNA for the CDR3: TGCGCCAGCGCACGATCAGTGTCGACGGACTATGGCTACACCTTC. As protein: CASARSVSTDYGYTF. This chain connects TRBV4-3 to TRBJ1-2; unclear D gene. Germline V gene lookup returns CDR1 LGHNA and CDR2 YSLEER. V lost 8 bases, J lost 3 bases, and 19 bases lay in between. The CDR3 totals 15 residues.

This clone showed up just once. The chain has TRBV4-2 and TRBJ1-6; D is unresolved. The CDR3 consists of 15 residues. V was clipped by 0 bases and J by 5 bases, with 8 bases between them. From germline, CDR1 is LGHNA and CDR2 YNFKEQ. The CDR3 nucleotides are TGTGCCAGCAGCCAAGAGGACGGTAATAATTCACCCCTCCACTTT. This sequence encodes CASSQEDGNNSPLHF.

V and J are TRBV27 and TRBJ2-3; 7 bases line up with TRBD1. J was trimmed by 4 bases and V by 4 bases; bases with no gene match: 5. CDR1 and CDR2 from the germline V gene are MNHEY and SMNVEV (reference sequence). This CDR3 is built from 14 residues. CDR3 sequence reads: CASSSRGRPDTQYF. CDR3 in DNA: TGTGCCAGCAGTTCAAGGGGGCGCCCAGATACGCAGTATTTT.

V gene TRBV6-5 combines with J gene TRBJ2-5; the match to TRBD2 covers 8 bases. The ends lost 10 bases at V and 1 base at J; junction bases unmatched: 11. Per the germline V gene, CDR1 is MNHEY and CDR2 is SVGAGI. The CDR3 is 15 amino acids. The CDR3 here is CATHGAGLAQETQYF. The CDR3 DNA reads TGTGCCACCCACGGGGCCGGACTAGCCCAAGAGACCCAGTACTTC.

The V and J genes are TRBV19 and TRBJ2-2; D perhaps matches TRBD2 (5 bases). This CDR3 has 12 residues. Between the trimmed V and J ends, which lost 5 bases and 7 bases, there was a span of 8 bases. The germline V gene encodes CDR1 LNHDA and CDR2 SQIVND (reference sequence). DNA of the CDR3: TGTGCCAGTAGTGTCCGGGGCGGGGAGCTGTTTTTT. It specifies CASSVRGGELFF. The complete variable domain, with remaining parts taken from reference TRBV19 and TRBJ2-2, reads DGGITQSPKYLFRKEGQNVTLSCEQNLNHDAMYWYRQDPGQGLRLIYYSQIVNDFQKGDIAEGYSVSREKKESFPLTVTSAQKNPTAFYLCASSVRGGELFFGEGSRLTVL.

This clone was detected a few times. This sequence joins TRBV7-9 and TRBJ2-1; D is perhaps TRBD2 (6 bases). The germline V and J ends were trimmed by 1 base and 7 bases, with 17 bases remaining between them. This CDR3 has 16 residues. The germline V gene has CDR1 SEHNR and CDR2 FQNEAQ (reference sequence). CDR3 in DNA: TGTGCCAGCAGCTTAGGATCGGGAGCACGAAGAAATGAGCAGTTCTTC. It codes for CASSLGSGARRNEQFF.

This clone is judged medium-sized. The chain has TRBV14 and TRBJ2-5, with TRBD2 matching over 8 bases. V lost 1 base to trimming and J lost 5 bases; unmatched junction nucleotides: 3. Germline V gene sequence: CDR1 SGHDN, CDR2 FVKESK. The CDR3 totals 14 residues. The CDR3 protein is CASSQVGTRETQYF. The CDR3 DNA sequence: TGTGCCAGCAGCCAAGTGGGGACTAGGGAGACCCAGTACTTC.

V is TRBV29-1 and J is TRBJ1-1; 7 nucleotides agree with TRBD1. The germline CDR1 and CDR2 sequences are SQVTM and ANQGSEA. The CDR3 spans 13 residues. The ends lost 7 bases at V and 4 bases at J; junction bases unmatched: 9. CDR3: CSAYPTGTTEAFF. The CDR3 DNA is TGCAGCGCCTATCCGACAGGGACCACTGAAGCTTTCTTT.

This chain joins TRBV9 and TRBJ1-2; the D is unclear. The CDR3 is 12 amino acids. V was clipped by 3 bases and J by 8 bases, with 11 bases between them. Germline lookup yields CDR1 SGDLS and CDR2 YYNGEE. CDR3 sequence (DNA): TGTGCCAGCAGCGGCTCTATGGGGGGCTACACCTTC. This gives the protein CASSGSMGGYTF.

This clone was found once. This chain links TRBV10-3 with TRBJ2-7; either TRBD1 or TRBD2 may fit D (6 bases each). Germline loops: CDR1 ENHRY, CDR2 SYGVKD. This CDR3 has 17 residues. Trimming took off 0 bases at V and 2 bases at J, with 17 bases between the two ends. CDR3 sequence reads: CAISESSGAGAPYEQYF. CDR3 DNA sequence: TGTGCCATCAGTGAGTCGTCGGGGGCAGGCGCCCCCTACGAGCAGTACTTC.

This chain links TRBV11-3 with TRBJ2-7, with 8 bases identical to TRBD1. The germline gives CDR1 SGHNT, CDR2 YENEEA. Trimming took 2 bases from V and 7 from J; bases not matched to a gene: 4. The CDR3 consists of 13 residues. The DNA for the CDR3 is TGTGCCAGCAGCTTAACCCGGGACAGGGAGCAGTACTTC. Translating it yields CASSLTRDREQYF.

J is TRBJ2-3 and V is TRBV10-3; 7 bases match TRBD1. The length of the CDR3 is 16 residues. The germline V gene encodes CDR1 ENHRY and CDR2 SYGVKD. The V segment lost 6 bases and the J segment 1 base; nucleotides outside the gene matches: 10. CDR3 sequence (DNA): TGTGCCATCAGCGGACAGGACGCCACGGGCACAGATACGCAGTATTTT. Translation: CAISGQDATGTDTQYF.

This rearrangement joins TRBV15 to TRBJ2-3; TRBD2 agrees at 8 bases. V was clipped by 0 bases and J by 4 bases; unmatched bases: 3. Germline V gene data show CDR1 as LNHNV and CDR2 as YYDKDF (reference sequence). The CDR3 is 15 residues long. Written as DNA, the CDR3 is TGTGCCACCAGCAGAGATGGGACTAGGGCAGATACGCAGTATTTT. Translating gives CATSRDGTRADTQYF.

The rearrangement joins TRBV4-2 to TRBJ1-1; D not resolved. V was pared by 10 bases and J by 1 base, with 13 bases between. Germline V gene data show CDR1 as LGHNA and CDR2 as YNFKEQ. This CDR3 is built from 13 residues. The CDR3 coding sequence is TGTGCCACCAGGAGGACGGCGAACACTGAAGCTTTCTTT. Protein product: CATRRTANTEAFF.

The chain combines TRBV4-3 with TRBJ1-6, with D uncertain. V was cut by 6 bases and J by 6 bases, with 21 bases left in between. CDR1 and CDR2 (germline): LGHNA, YSLEER. This CDR3 comprises 17 residues. The CDR3 DNA sequence: TGCGCCAGCAGACGCTCGACCATATTCAGGCGTAATTCACCCCTCCACTTT. It yields the protein CASRRSTIFRRNSPLHF.

The V and J genes are TRBV19 and TRBJ2-5, with a weak D call TRBD1 (6 bases). In germline, CDR1 is LNHDA, CDR2 SQIVND (reference sequence). V was shortened by 3 bases and J by 7 bases, with 15 bases between the two germline ends. The CDR3 spans 14 residues. This chain's CDR3 is CASSMLGAGGTQYF. The CDR3 DNA reads TGTGCCAGTAGTATGCTGGGGGCAGGAGGGACCCAGTACTTC.